The entry below gives a single TCR beta chain sequence along with its context. Its target is unknown. TCRdb's copy holds only in-frame clones and misses some; the assay was immunoSEQ multiplex PCR. In the table there are approximately 2,300,000 clones, about 90% of which are singletons. CDR3 size: 15 residues. Trimming stripped 5 bases from V and 1 base from J, with 14 bases between. The germline V gene has CDR1 MGHRA and CDR2 YSYEKL. This entry belongs to a study of shared clonotypes between healthy human individuals. Study-wide findings and caveats: Despite large depth, sorted-subset datasets appeared incompletely sequenced. The sampled material consisted only of blood, and tissue repertoires are likely to differ.

This clonotype originated in a man between 18 and 29 years old in good health. Some clones in this sample may be carry-over from other donors' samples. J is TRBJ1-1 and V is TRBV4-1; possible D gene TRBD1, 6 bases. The specimen sequenced was naive CD4+ T cells from PBMCs. Regarding subset: CD45RA+ positively selected. The CDR3: CASSDTGTRNTEAFF. CDR3 coding DNA: TGCGCCAGCAGCGACACCGGGACACGGAACACTGAAGCTTTCTTT.